This T cell receptor (beta chain) was sequenced in a study of radiation and T cells in renal cell carcinoma. Overall study results and limits: In blood, top tumor clones expanded by 2 weeks, shrinking by 4.

Sequencing used immunoSEQ multiplex PCR; TCRdb keeps in-frame clones, though not all of them. The sample yields approximately 23,000 clones, more than 40% seen once. Treatment denoted: 15 Gy SBRT to primary tumor, nephrectomy 4 weeks later. Nephrectomy followed 15 Gy stereotactic body radiation by 4 weeks. Clear cell pathology was present in this patient's renal cell carcinoma. This clone was recorded many times. What it binds is not known. The CDR3 runs to 14 residues. CDR1 and CDR2 from the germline V gene are WSHSY and SAAADI. After removal of 6 bases from V and 6 bases from J, the junction contained 4 bases not matched to a gene.

The source material was tumor tissue, sampled from a patient whose treatment included radiotherapy and nephrectomy. The clonotype originates from a woman aged 45-65 years with renal cell carcinoma. The rearrangement links TRBV10-2 to TRBJ1-5; TRBD1 aligns across 11 bases. CDR3 DNA: TGCGCCAGCAGGGACAGGGGGCTATCTCAGCCCCAGCATTTT. This codes for CASRDRGLSQPQHF.